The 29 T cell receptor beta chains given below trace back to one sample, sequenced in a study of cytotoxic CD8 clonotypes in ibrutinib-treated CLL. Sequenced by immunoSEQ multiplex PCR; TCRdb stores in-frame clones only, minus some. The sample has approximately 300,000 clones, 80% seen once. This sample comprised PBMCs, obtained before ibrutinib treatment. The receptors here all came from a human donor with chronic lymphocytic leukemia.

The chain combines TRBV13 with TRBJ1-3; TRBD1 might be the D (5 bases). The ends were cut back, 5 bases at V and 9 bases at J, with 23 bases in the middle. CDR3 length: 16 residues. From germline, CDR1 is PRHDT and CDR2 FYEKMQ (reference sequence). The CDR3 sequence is CASSRGKGTGRRTIYF. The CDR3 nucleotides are TGTGCCAGCAGCAGAGGAAAGGGAACAGGCCGGCGCACCATATATTTT. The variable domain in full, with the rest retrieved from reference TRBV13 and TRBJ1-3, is AAGVIQSPRHLIKEKRETATLKCYPIPRHDTVYWYQQGPGQDPQFLISFYEKMQSDKGSIPDRFSAQQFSDYHSELNMSSLELGDSALYFCASSRGKGTGRRTIYFGEGSWLTVV.

In DNA form, the CDR3 reads TGTGCCAGCAGTGAAGGGGAACCACTAGCGGGGATTTACGAGCAGTACTTC. It specifies CASSEGEPLAGIYEQYF. The rearrangement uses TRBV2 and TRBJ2-7; 10 bases fit TRBD2. V was clipped by 1 base and J by 4 bases; unmatched bases: 10. Germline V lookup: CDR1 SNHLY, CDR2 FYNNEI. This CDR3 comprises 17 residues.

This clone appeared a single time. Written as DNA, the CDR3 is TGCAGTGCTAAAGGGAGCTACGGCTACACCTTC. Its translation is CSAKGSYGYTF. The V call is TRBV20-1, the J call TRBJ1-2; D is unclear. CDR1 is DFQATT, CDR2 SNEGSKA, per germline (reference sequence). V lost 4 bases to trimming and J lost 8 bases, with 11 bases between them. This CDR3 is built from 11 residues.

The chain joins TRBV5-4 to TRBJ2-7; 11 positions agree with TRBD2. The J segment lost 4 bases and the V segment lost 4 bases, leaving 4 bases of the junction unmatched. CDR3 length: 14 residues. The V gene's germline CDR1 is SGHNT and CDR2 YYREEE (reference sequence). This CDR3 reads CASSTGTSGYEQYF. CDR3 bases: TGTGCCAGCAGCACCGGGACTAGCGGATACGAGCAGTACTTC. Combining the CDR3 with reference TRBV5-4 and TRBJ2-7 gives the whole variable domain ETGVTQSPTHLIKTRGQQVTLRCSSQSGHNTVSWYQQALGQGPQFIFQYYREEENGRGNFPPRFSGLQFPNYSSELNVNALELDDSALYLCASSTGTSGYEQYFGPGTRLTVT.

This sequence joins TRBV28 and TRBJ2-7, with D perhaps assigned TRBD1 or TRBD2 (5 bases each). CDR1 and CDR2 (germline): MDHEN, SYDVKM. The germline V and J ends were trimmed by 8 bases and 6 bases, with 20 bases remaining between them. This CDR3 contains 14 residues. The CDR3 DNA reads TGTGCCAGCCTTTCAAGGGACCGATCGGGCGAGCAGTACTTC. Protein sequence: CASLSRDRSGEQYF.

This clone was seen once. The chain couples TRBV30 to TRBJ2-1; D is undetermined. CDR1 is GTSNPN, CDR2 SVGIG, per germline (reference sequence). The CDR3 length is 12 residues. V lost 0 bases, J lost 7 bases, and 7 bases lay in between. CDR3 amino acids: CAWSVTGNEQFF. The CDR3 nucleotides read TGTGCCTGGAGTGTTACTGGGAATGAGCAGTTCTTC.

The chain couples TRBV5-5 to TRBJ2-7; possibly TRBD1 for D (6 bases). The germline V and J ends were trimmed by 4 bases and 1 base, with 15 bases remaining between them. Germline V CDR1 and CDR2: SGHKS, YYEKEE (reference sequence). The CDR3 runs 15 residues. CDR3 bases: TGTGCCAGCAGCAGCACAGGGTTATTATCCTACGAGCAGTACTTC. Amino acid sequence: CASSSTGLLSYEQYF.

This chain's CDR3 is CASSQGGVNYGYTF. The DNA for the CDR3 is TGCGCCAGCAGCCAAGGGGGGGTTAACTATGGCTACACCTTC. This chain links TRBV4-3 with TRBJ1-2; D is perhaps TRBD1 (5 bases). The CDR3 consists of 14 residues. Trimming removed 1 base from V and 1 base from J, with 7 bases in between. The germline gives CDR1 LGHNA, CDR2 YSLEER.

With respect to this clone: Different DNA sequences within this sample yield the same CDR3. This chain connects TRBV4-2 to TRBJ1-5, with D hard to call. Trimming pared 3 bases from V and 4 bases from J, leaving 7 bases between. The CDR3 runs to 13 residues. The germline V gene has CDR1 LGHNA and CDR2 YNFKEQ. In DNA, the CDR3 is TGTGCCAGCAGCCAGGACGGAAATCAGCCCCAGCATTTT. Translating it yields CASSQDGNQPQHF.

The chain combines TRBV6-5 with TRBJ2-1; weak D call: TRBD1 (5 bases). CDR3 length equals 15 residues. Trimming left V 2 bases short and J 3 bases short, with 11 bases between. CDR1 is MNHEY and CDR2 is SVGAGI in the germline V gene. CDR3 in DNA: TGTGCCAGCAGTTACGATTCAAGGGGCTACAATGAGCAGTTCTTC. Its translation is CASSYDSRGYNEQFF.

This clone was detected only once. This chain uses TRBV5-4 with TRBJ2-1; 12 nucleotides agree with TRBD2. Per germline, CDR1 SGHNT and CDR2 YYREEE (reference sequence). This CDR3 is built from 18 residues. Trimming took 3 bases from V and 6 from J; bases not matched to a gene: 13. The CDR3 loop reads CASSSGLAGGVIGNEQFF. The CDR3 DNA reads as TGTGCCAGCAGCTCGGGACTAGCGGGTGGTGTCATCGGCAATGAGCAGTTCTTC.

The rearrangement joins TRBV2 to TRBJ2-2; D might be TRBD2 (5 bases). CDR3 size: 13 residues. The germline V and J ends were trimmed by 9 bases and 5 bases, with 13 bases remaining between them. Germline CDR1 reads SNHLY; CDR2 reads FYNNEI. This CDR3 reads CASHRTRTGELFF. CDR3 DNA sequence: TGTGCCAGTCATCGTACTAGGACCGGGGAGCTGTTTTTT. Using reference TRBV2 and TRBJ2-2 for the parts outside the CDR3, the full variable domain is EPEVTQTPSHQVTQMGQEVILRCVPISNHLYFYWYRQILGQKVEFLVSFYNNEISEKSEIFDDQFSVERPDGSNFTLKIRSTKLEDSAMYFCASHRTRTGELFFGEGSRLTVL.

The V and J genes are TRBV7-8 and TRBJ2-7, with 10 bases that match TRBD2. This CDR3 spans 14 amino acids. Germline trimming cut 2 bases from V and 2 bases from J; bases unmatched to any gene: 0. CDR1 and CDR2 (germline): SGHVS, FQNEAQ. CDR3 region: CASSLLAGAYEQYF. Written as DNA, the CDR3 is TGTGCCAGCAGCTTACTAGCGGGAGCCTACGAGCAGTACTTC.

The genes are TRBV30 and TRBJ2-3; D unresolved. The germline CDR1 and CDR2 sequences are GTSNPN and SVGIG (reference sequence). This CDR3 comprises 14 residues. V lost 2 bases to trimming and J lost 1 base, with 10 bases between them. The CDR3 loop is CAWSPGVGTDTQYF. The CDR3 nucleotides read TGTGCCTGGAGTCCGGGCGTAGGCACAGATACGCAGTATTTT.

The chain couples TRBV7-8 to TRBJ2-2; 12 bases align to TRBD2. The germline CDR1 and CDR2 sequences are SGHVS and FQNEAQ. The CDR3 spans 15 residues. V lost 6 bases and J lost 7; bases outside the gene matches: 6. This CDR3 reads CASSQTSGSNGELFF. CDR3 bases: TGTGCCAGCAGTCAGACTAGCGGGAGTAACGGGGAGCTGTTTTTT. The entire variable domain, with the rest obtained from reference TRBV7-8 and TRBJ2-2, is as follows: GAGVSQSPRYKVAKRGQDVALRCDPISGHVSLFWYQQALGQGPEFLTYFQNEAQLDKSGLPSDRFFAERPEGSVSTLKIQRTQQEDSAVYLCASSQTSGSNGELFFGEGSRLTVL.

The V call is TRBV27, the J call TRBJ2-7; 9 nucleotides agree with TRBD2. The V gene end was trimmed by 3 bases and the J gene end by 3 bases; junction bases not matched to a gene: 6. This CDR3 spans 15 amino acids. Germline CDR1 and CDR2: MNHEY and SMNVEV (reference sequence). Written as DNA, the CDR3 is TGTGCCAGCAGTTTTCCGGGACTAGCCCACTACGAGCAGTACTTC. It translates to CASSFPGLAHYEQYF.

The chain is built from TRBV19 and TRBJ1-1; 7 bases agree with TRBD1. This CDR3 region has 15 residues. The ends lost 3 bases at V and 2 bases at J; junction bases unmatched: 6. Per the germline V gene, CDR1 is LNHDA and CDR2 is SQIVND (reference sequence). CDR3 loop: CASSIPTGFNTEAFF. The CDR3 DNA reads TGTGCCAGTAGTATCCCGACAGGGTTTAACACTGAAGCTTTCTTT.

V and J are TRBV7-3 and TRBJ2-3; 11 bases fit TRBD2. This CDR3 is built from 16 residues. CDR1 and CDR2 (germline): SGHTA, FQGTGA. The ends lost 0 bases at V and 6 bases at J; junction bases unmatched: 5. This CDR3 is CASSLTLAGVSDTQYF. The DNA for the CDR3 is TGTGCCAGCAGCTTAACACTAGCGGGAGTGAGCGATACGCAGTATTTT.

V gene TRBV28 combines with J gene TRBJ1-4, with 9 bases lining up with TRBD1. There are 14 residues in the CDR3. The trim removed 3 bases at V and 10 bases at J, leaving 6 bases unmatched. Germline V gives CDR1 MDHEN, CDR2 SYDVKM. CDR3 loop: CASSLRTGVGKLFF. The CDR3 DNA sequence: TGTGCCAGCAGTTTGAGGACAGGGGTTGGAAAACTGTTTTTT.

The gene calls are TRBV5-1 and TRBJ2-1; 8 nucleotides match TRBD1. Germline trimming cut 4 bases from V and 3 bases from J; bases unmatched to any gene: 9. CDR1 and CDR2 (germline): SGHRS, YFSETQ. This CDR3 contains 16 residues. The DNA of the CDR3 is TGCGCCAGCAGCCCGATGGTGGGACAGGACTACAATGAGCAGTTCTTC. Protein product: CASSPMVGQDYNEQFF.

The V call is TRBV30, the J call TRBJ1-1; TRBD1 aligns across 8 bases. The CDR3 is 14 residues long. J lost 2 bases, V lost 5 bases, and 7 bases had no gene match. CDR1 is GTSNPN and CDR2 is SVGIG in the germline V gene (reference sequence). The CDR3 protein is CAWEKGQVNTEAFF. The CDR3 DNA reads TGTGCCTGGGAGAAGGGACAGGTTAACACTGAAGCTTTCTTT.

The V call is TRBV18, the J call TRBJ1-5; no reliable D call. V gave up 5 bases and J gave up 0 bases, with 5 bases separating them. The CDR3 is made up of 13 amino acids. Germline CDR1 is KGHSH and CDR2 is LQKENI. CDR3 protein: CASSTDSNQPQHF. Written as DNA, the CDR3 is TGTGCCAGCTCAACGGATAGCAATCAGCCCCAGCATTTT.

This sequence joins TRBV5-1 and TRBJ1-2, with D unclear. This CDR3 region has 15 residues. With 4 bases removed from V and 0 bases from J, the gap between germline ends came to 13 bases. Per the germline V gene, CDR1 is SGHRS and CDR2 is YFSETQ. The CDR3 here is CASSPATVTNYGYTF. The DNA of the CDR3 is TGCGCCAGCAGCCCTGCGACGGTAACTAACTATGGCTACACCTTC.

Here the CDR3 reads CASSIRQGPDTQYF. Written as DNA, the CDR3 is TGTGCCAGCAGTATCCGACAGGGTCCAGATACGCAGTATTTT. The chain joins TRBV27 to TRBJ2-3; TRBD1 matches at 7 bases. The CDR3 totals 14 residues. Trimming removed 5 bases from V and 4 bases from J; junction bases left unmatched: 6. The germline V gene has CDR1 MNHEY and CDR2 SMNVEV (reference sequence).

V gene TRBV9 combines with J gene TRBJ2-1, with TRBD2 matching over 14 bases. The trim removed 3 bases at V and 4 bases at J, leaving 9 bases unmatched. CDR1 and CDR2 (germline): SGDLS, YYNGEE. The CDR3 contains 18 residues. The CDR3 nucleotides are TGTGCCAGCAGCGACTTTAAGGGACTAGCGGGAGAGTACAATGAGCAGTTCTTC. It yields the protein CASSDFKGLAGEYNEQFF.

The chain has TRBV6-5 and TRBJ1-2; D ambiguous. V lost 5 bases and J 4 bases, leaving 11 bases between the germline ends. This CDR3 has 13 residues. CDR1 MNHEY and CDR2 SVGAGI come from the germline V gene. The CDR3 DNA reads TGTGCCAGCAGTATAGAACACAGCTATGGCTACACCTTC. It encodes CASSIEHSYGYTF.

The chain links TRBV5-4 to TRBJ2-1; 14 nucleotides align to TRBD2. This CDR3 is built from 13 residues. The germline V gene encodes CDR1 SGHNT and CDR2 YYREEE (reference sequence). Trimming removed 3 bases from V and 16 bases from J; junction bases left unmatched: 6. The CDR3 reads CASSSGTSGRVFF. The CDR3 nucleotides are TGTGCCAGCAGCTCCGGGACTAGCGGGAGAGTATTCTTC.

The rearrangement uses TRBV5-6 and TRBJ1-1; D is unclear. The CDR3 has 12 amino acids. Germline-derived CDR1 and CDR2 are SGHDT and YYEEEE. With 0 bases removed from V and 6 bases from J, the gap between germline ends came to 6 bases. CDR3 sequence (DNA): TGTGCCAGCAGCTTGGCCGCAGCTGAAGCTTTCTTT. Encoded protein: CASSLAAAEAFF.

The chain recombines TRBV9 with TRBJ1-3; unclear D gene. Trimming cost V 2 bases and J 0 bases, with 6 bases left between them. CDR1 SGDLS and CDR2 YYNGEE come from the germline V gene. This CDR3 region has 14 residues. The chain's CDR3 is CASSVQASGNTIYF. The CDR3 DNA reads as TGTGCCAGCAGCGTCCAGGCCTCTGGAAACACCATATATTTT.